The 26 T cell receptor beta chains presented below share a single source sample, sequenced in a study of blood T cell repertoires in COVID-19. The table came from immunoSEQ multiplex PCR; TCRdb's copy has only in-frame clones and leaves some out. Of over 200,000 clones in the sample, around 80% were seen once. The sequenced sample was peripheral blood. All receptors derive from a man aged 35 to 55 who had recovered from COVID-19.

V gene TRBV19 combines with J gene TRBJ2-3; 7 bases agree with TRBD2. J gave up 7 bases and V 7 bases, and 11 bases lay outside the gene matches. This CDR3 is 14 amino acids long. Germline CDR1 LNHDA, CDR2 SQIVND (reference sequence). CDR3 nucleotide sequence: TGTGCCAGTACCCCGGGAGGAGGTAGCAATACGCAGTATTTT. The encoded protein is CASTPGGGSNTQYF.

J is TRBJ2-3 and V is TRBV30; D call uncertain. Germline assignment: CDR1 GTSNPN and CDR2 SVGIG (reference sequence). This CDR3 contains 12 residues. The ends were cut back, 2 bases at V and 1 base at J, with 4 bases in the middle. Written as DNA, the CDR3 is TGTGCCTGGAGTCGGGGCACAGATACGCAGTATTTT. The encoded protein is CAWSRGTDTQYF.

This clone was detected only a few times. The genes are TRBV6-5 and TRBJ1-2, with TRBD1 matching over 8 bases. The CDR3 totals 15 residues. Germline V lookup: CDR1 MNHEY, CDR2 SVGAGI. The junction had 8 bases not matched to a gene; V was cut back by 6 bases and J by 2 bases. CDR3 nucleotides: TGTGCCAGCAGCCTTACCTGGACAGGGAACTATGGCTACACCTTC. As protein: CASSLTWTGNYGYTF.

V and J are TRBV30 and TRBJ1-6; 7 bases are shared with TRBD1. Trimming cost V 1 base and J 9 bases; bases outside gene matches: 9. The V gene's germline CDR1 is GTSNPN and CDR2 SVGIG (reference sequence). The CDR3 runs to 15 residues. The CDR3 DNA follows: TGTGCCTGGAGTGGCTGGGACGCAGGGGGTTCACCCCTCCACTTT. The encoded protein is CAWSGWDAGGSPLHF. The full variable domain, with the rest looked up from reference TRBV30 and TRBJ1-6, is SQTIHQWPATLVQPVGSPLSLECTVEGTSNPNLYWYRQAAGRGLQLLFYSVGIGQISSEVPQNLSASRPQDRQFILSSKKLLLSDSGFYLCAWSGWDAGGSPLHFGNGTRLTVT.

The rearrangement uses TRBV9 and TRBJ1-3, with TRBD1 as a possible D gene (5 bases). The germline V and J ends were trimmed by 0 bases and 0 bases, with 10 bases remaining between them. Germline V CDR1 and CDR2: SGDLS, YYNGEE. CDR3 length equals 16 residues. The DNA of the CDR3 is TGTGCCAGCAGCGTAGCAGGGATTATCTCTGGAAACACCATATATTTT. Protein: CASSVAGIISGNTIYF.

The V and J genes are TRBV3-1 (or the pseudogene TRBV3-2) and TRBJ2-6; D might be TRBD1 (6 bases). The V gene's germline CDR1 is LGHDT and CDR2 YNNKEL (reference sequence). The CDR3 is 15 residues long. Trimming removed 4 bases at V and 1 base at J, with 8 bases between. The CDR3 DNA reads TGTGCCAGCAGCCTAACAGGGTCTGGGGCCAACGTCCTGACTTTC. It specifies CASSLTGSGANVLTF.

This chain links TRBV7-8 with TRBJ1-1; 7 bases are shared with TRBD1. The junction had 12 bases not matched to a gene; V was cut back by 3 bases and J by 11 bases. This CDR3 region has 14 residues. Germline V CDR1 and CDR2: SGHVS, FQNEAQ. The chain's CDR3 is CASSLRTDRVVAFF. CDR3 sequence (DNA): TGTGCCAGCAGCTTGCGAACCGACAGGGTGGTCGCTTTCTTT.

This clone was picked up one time. This chain joins TRBV19 and TRBJ2-5, with 10 nucleotides matching TRBD2. V gave up 5 bases and J gave up 1 base; unmatched junction bases: 7. The CDR3 spans 16 residues. Germline V gene lookup returns CDR1 LNHDA and CDR2 SQIVND (reference sequence). In DNA form, the CDR3 reads TGTGCCAGTAGTCCCCGGGTAGCGGGGGGCCAAGAGACCCAGTACTTC. Translating it yields CASSPRVAGGQETQYF. Full variable domain (missing parts from reference TRBV19 and TRBJ2-5): DGGITQSPKYLFRKEGQNVTLSCEQNLNHDAMYWYRQDPGQGLRLIYYSQIVNDFQKGDIAEGYSVSREKKESFPLTVTSAQKNPTAFYLCASSPRVAGGQETQYFGPGTRLLVL.

The chain recombines TRBV4-1 with TRBJ2-7, with 8 bases matching TRBD2. The CDR3 sequence is 15 residues long. Germline CDR1 reads MGHRA; CDR2 reads YSYEKL. Unmatched junction bases numbered 4, after V lost 1 base and J lost 2 bases. The CDR3 loop reads CASSQGLANTYEQYF. The CDR3 DNA follows: TGCGCCAGCAGCCAAGGACTAGCGAATACCTACGAGCAGTACTTC.

This clone has just one count. The V gene is TRBV7-2, the J gene TRBJ2-5, with TRBD1 identical over 7 bases. Germline V lookup: CDR1 SGHTA, CDR2 FQGNSA. With V trimmed by 5 bases and J by 3 bases, 12 bases remained unmatched. The CDR3 runs to 16 residues. Here the CDR3 DNA reads TGTGCCAGCAGCCCGGGGACAGACCCCGTCAAAGAGACCCAGTACTTC. Its protein is CASSPGTDPVKETQYF.

V usage is TRBV9 and J usage is TRBJ2-5; 8 nucleotides agree with TRBD2. V gave up 0 bases and J gave up 5 bases; unmatched junction bases: 9. The CDR3 sequence is 16 residues long. The germline V gene encodes CDR1 SGDLS and CDR2 YYNGEE. CDR3 in amino acids: CASSVVMAGGYETQYF. The DNA of the CDR3 is TGTGCCAGCAGCGTAGTCATGGCGGGGGGCTATGAGACCCAGTACTTC.

This chain links TRBV6-5 with TRBJ1-2; a possible D gene is TRBD1 (6 bases). Trimming left V 5 bases short and J 1 base short, with 8 bases between. Germline CDR1 reads MNHEY; CDR2 reads SVGAGI. This CDR3 contains 13 residues. The CDR3 region has the DNA TGTGCCAGCAGTCCACAGGGTAACTATGGCTACACCTTC. Amino acid sequence: CASSPQGNYGYTF.

This clone came up once. J is TRBJ2-1 and V is TRBV7-8; TRBD2 is a possible D gene (5 bases). V gave up 7 bases and J gave up 0 bases, with 19 bases separating them. Germline CDR1 is SGHVS and CDR2 is FQNEAQ. The CDR3 extends over 17 amino acids. The CDR3 here is CASTVYSAPFSYNEQFF. In DNA, the CDR3 is TGTGCCAGCACCGTTTATAGCGCGCCGTTCTCCTACAATGAGCAGTTCTTC.

The V gene is TRBV6-2 or TRBV6-3, the J gene TRBJ2-7, with TRBD1 as a possible D gene (6 bases). Germline values: CDR1 MNHEY, CDR2 SVGEGT. The CDR3 extends over 17 amino acids. V was clipped by 2 bases and J by 2 bases, with 19 bases between them. DNA of the CDR3: TGTGCCAGCAGTTACGCACAGGGCGAATTTCACCCCTACGAGCAGTACTTC. It specifies CASSYAQGEFHPYEQYF.

The chain uses TRBV5-4 and TRBJ2-2; 7 positions agree with TRBD1. V was clipped by 4 bases and J by 6 bases; unmatched bases: 3. From germline, CDR1 is SGHNT and CDR2 YYREEE (reference sequence). CDR3 length: 13 amino acids. The CDR3 loop reads CASSDTGAGELFF. CDR3 DNA sequence: TGTGCCAGCAGCGACACAGGGGCCGGGGAGCTGTTTTTT. Combining the CDR3 with reference TRBV5-4 and TRBJ2-2 gives the whole variable domain ETGVTQSPTHLIKTRGQQVTLRCSSQSGHNTVSWYQQALGQGPQFIFQYYREEENGRGNFPPRFSGLQFPNYSSELNVNALELDDSALYLCASSDTGAGELFFGEGSRLTVL.

The CDR3 region is CASSTLDTLNYEQYF. The CDR3 DNA sequence: TGTGCCAGCAGTACCTTGGACACGCTTAACTACGAGCAGTACTTC. The V and J genes are TRBV2 and TRBJ2-7; the D gene is possibly TRBD1 (5 bases). The CDR3 is 15 residues long. V lost 5 bases to trimming and J lost 3 bases, with 17 bases between them. CDR1 SNHLY and CDR2 FYNNEI come from the germline V gene.

This rearrangement joins TRBV29-1 to TRBJ1-1; TRBD1 matches 7 bases. Trimming at V came to 5 bases and at J to 5 bases, leaving 11 bases not matched to a gene. Germline values: CDR1 SQVTM, CDR2 ANQGSEA. CDR3 size: 14 residues. CDR3 sequence: CSVREGAAWTEAFF. The CDR3 region has the DNA TGCAGCGTTCGGGAGGGGGCAGCTTGGACTGAAGCTTTCTTT.

The chain joins TRBV7-2 to TRBJ2-2, with D tentatively TRBD2 (6 bases). V lost 5 bases, J lost 1 base, and 14 bases lay in between. This CDR3 has 16 amino acids. Germline loops: CDR1 SGHTA, CDR2 FQGNSA. The CDR3 sequence: CASSRSGPLNTGELFF. The CDR3 coding sequence is TGTGCCAGCAGCAGGAGCGGGCCTTTGAACACCGGGGAGCTGTTTTTT.

The chain combines TRBV2 with TRBJ1-6; D is possibly TRBD1 (5 bases). V lost 2 bases to trimming and J lost 6 bases, with 11 bases between them. The germline CDR1 and CDR2 sequences are SNHLY and FYNNEI. There are 15 residues in the CDR3. The CDR3: CASSEQGGGNSPLHF. CDR3 in DNA: TGTGCCAGCAGTGAACAGGGTGGTGGTAATTCACCCCTCCACTTT. Looking up the rest from reference TRBV2 and TRBJ1-6 gives the full variable domain: EPEVTQTPSHQVTQMGQEVILRCVPISNHLYFYWYRQILGQKVEFLVSFYNNEISEKSEIFDDQFSVERPDGSNFTLKIRSTKLEDSAMYFCASSEQGGGNSPLHFGNGTRLTVT.

The chain recombines TRBV5-1 with TRBJ1-1, with D unclear. The CDR3 is 14 amino acids. Germline assignment: CDR1 SGHRS and CDR2 YFSETQ. V shed 4 bases and J shed 7 bases, with 17 bases lying between them. The CDR3 loop reads CASSDTSGPVEAFF. The CDR3, as DNA: TGCGCCAGCAGCGACACCTCCGGTCCCGTTGAAGCTTTCTTT.

V gene TRBV5-1 combines with J gene TRBJ1-1; D possibly corresponds to TRBD1 (6 bases). The germline CDR1 and CDR2 sequences are SGHRS and YFSETQ. Trimming took off 7 bases at V and 1 base at J, with 17 bases between the two ends. The CDR3 runs to 15 residues. CDR3 sequence (DNA): TGCGCCAGCGCCCCGGGGGGCGGAGGGAACACTGAAGCTTTCTTT. It is translated as CASAPGGGGNTEAFF.

The table lists this clone with a few counts. The rearrangement links TRBV6-5 to TRBJ2-5; D is perhaps TRBD2 (5 bases). Germline assignment: CDR1 MNHEY and CDR2 SVGAGI. The CDR3 runs 14 residues. The ends were cut back, 4 bases at V and 5 bases at J, with 14 bases in the middle. The CDR3 loop reads CASSFRPGSETQYF. The CDR3 coding sequence is TGTGCCAGCAGTTTTCGACCGGGATCGGAGACCCAGTACTTC.

This chain joins TRBV9 and TRBJ2-5, with no clear D. The germline gives CDR1 SGDLS, CDR2 YYNGEE. Trimming pared 5 bases from V and 4 bases from J, leaving 12 bases between. The CDR3 contains 13 residues. The CDR3 DNA follows: TGTGCCAGCAGTTTGAGGATAGGAGAGACCCAGTACTTC. Translated: CASSLRIGETQYF.

This chain joins TRBV12-3 or TRBV12-4 and TRBJ2-7, with D possibly TRBD1 on 5 matching bases. CDR3 length: 11 residues. The V end was cut by 2 bases, the J end by 6 bases, with 5 bases between. DNA for the CDR3: TGTGCCAGCAGTTTAAGGGGCGAGCAGTACTTC. Amino acids: CASSLRGEQYF.

This clone was seen a single time. An end of the junction differs from the germline gene, which may be a read error. The V gene is TRBV9, the J gene TRBJ2-5, with D possibly being TRBD1 (5 bases). The CDR3 is 13 amino acids. The germline V gene has CDR1 SGDLS and CDR2 YYNGEE. DNA for the CDR3: TGTGCCAGCAGCACTTTGGGGCAAGAGGCCCAGTACTTC. Amino acids: CASSTLGQEAQYF. Based on the CDR3 plus reference TRBV9 and TRBJ2-5, the full variable domain is DSGVTQTPKHLITATGQRVTLRCSPRSGDLSVYWYQQSLDQGLQFLIQYYNGEERAKGNILERFSAQQFPDLHSELNLSSLELGDSALYFCASSTLGQEAQYFGPGTRLLVL.

The J gene is TRBJ2-3, the V gene TRBV2; 8 bases fit TRBD2. Trimming removed 8 bases from V and 9 bases from J; junction bases left unmatched: 31. CDR1 is SNHLY, CDR2 FYNNEI, per germline. The CDR3 totals 20 residues. In DNA form, the CDR3 reads TGTGCCAGCCACACCCGCGCCGGGACTGCTATAGCGGGGCCCCTAGGAACGCAGTATTTT. Its translation: CASHTRAGTAIAGPLGTQYF.